A single sample is the source of the 23 T cell receptor beta chains below, sequenced in a study of T cells in Graves' hyperthyroidism and ophthalmopathy. Amplified TCR beta CDR3 regions derived from RNA transcripts. The HTBI primer set drove a first-round RT-PCR of the TCR CDR3. One entry per CDR3 protein results from TCRdb running MiXCR on the multiplex PCR reads. The sample has about 500,000 distinct CDR3 sequences, over 13% seen once. The sequencing input was blood. These receptors were taken from a woman between 18 and 29 years old with Graves' hyperthyroidism.

The chain recombines TRBV12-3 or TRBV12-4 with TRBJ1-2; D not certain. CDR3 length: 12 amino acids. Trimming took off 7 bases at V and 1 base at J, with 7 bases between the two ends. The CDR3 sequence: CASNGFNYGYTF. The DNA for the CDR3 is TGTGCCAGCAACGGATTTAACTATGGCTACACCTTC.

This clonotype was seen at least ten times. The gene calls are TRBV13 and TRBJ2-7, with 10 bases fitting TRBD2. From germline, CDR1 is PRHDT and CDR2 FYEKMQ (reference sequence). CDR3 length: 15 residues. Unmatched junction bases numbered 10, after V lost 8 bases and J lost 3 bases. This chain's CDR3 is CASLGLAEGGYEQYF. Here the CDR3 DNA reads TGTGCCAGCCTCGGACTAGCGGAGGGGGGCTACGAGCAGTACTTC.

This clonotype appeared many times. The J gene is TRBJ2-7, the V gene TRBV3-1; the D gene is possibly TRBD1 (6 bases). The germline CDR1 and CDR2 sequences are LGHDT and YNNKEL (reference sequence). The CDR3 totals 14 residues. Trimming took off 6 bases at V and 2 bases at J, with 14 bases between the two ends. The CDR3 protein is CASSSTRQAYEQYF. The CDR3 region has the DNA TGTGCCAGCAGTTCTACCAGACAGGCCTACGAGCAGTACTTC.

This clonotype was observed at least ten times. The chain carries TRBV30 and TRBJ2-5; 8 bases align to TRBD2. Germline-derived CDR1 and CDR2 are GTSNPN and SVGIG (reference sequence). After removal of 3 bases from V and 4 bases from J, the junction contained 10 bases not matched to a gene. The CDR3 spans 15 residues. The CDR3 DNA sequence: TGTGCCTGGAGCCCTCCCCTAGCGGGTGCAGAGACCCAGTACTTC. Protein product: CAWSPPLAGAETQYF.

This clonotype occurred many times. The chain is built from TRBV5-6 and TRBJ2-1; D remains unclear. CDR3 length equals 15 residues. V was shortened by 4 bases and J by 3 bases, with 14 bases between the two germline ends. Per germline, CDR1 SGHDT and CDR2 YYEEEE. The CDR3 coding sequence is TGTGCCAGCAGCCCTGTCTATCGGTTCTACAATGAGCAGTTCTTC. Translated: CASSPVYRFYNEQFF.

The chain carries TRBV20-1 and TRBJ2-3; 12 nucleotides agree with TRBD2. The CDR3 has 16 amino acids. V lost 5 bases, J lost 2 bases, and 8 bases stayed unmatched. The germline V gene encodes CDR1 DFQATT and CDR2 SNEGSKA (reference sequence). The CDR3 bases are TGCAGTGCTCCTGGACTAGCGGGAACCCTCACAGATACGCAGTATTTT. This sequence encodes CSAPGLAGTLTDTQYF.

In this sample, this clonotype turned up many times. The chain uses TRBV20-1 and TRBJ2-1; 7 bases match TRBD2. V gave up 2 bases and J gave up 5 bases; unmatched junction bases: 15. The CDR3 has 17 residues. The germline gives CDR1 DFQATT, CDR2 SNEGSKA (reference sequence). The CDR3 protein is CSARSPLIGGSHNEQFF. The CDR3 coding sequence is TGCAGTGCTAGATCACCCCTCATCGGGGGGTCCCACAATGAGCAGTTCTTC.

This clonotype was picked up many times. V gene TRBV6-1 combines with J gene TRBJ1-1; D remains ambiguous. Looked up from germline, CDR1 is MNHNS and CDR2 is SASEGT. Trimming took 5 bases from V and 0 from J, leaving 13 bases between them. The CDR3 covers 15 residues. The CDR3 DNA reads as TGTGCCAGCAGTTTGGAGTCGAGAATGAACACTGAAGCTTTCTTT. Translation gives CASSLESRMNTEAFF.

This clonotype was counted ten times or more. The J gene is TRBJ2-1, the V gene TRBV7-2; D not resolved. Trimming cost V 3 bases and J 4 bases, with 10 bases left between them. CDR1 and CDR2 from the germline V gene are SGHTA and FQGNSA. This CDR3 region has 14 residues. CDR3 sequence: CASSFKSVYNEQFF. The CDR3, as DNA: TGTGCCAGCAGCTTCAAAAGCGTGTACAATGAGCAGTTCTTC.

This clonotype has ten or more counts. This chain joins TRBV19 and TRBJ2-1, with 7 bases matching TRBD2. The CDR3 runs 16 residues. CDR1 and CDR2 from the germline V gene are LNHDA and SQIVND (reference sequence). With V trimmed by 3 bases and J by 3 bases, 8 bases remained unmatched. The CDR3 sequence: CASSIIGGDDYNEQFF. In DNA, the CDR3 is TGTGCCAGTAGTATTATTGGGGGGGATGACTACAATGAGCAGTTCTTC.

In the case of this clonotype: This may be a read error, as it is one base from a much larger clone. The chain joins TRBV2 to TRBJ2-7, with 10 positions matching TRBD2. Germline V gene sequence: CDR1 SNHLY, CDR2 FYNNEI. With V trimmed by 0 bases and J by 2 bases, 7 bases remained unmatched. The CDR3 extends over 17 amino acids. DNA of the CDR3: TGTGCCAGCAGTGAAGCCGCACTAGCGGGGAGCCCCTACGAGCAGTACTTC. It is translated as CASSEAALAGSPYEQYF.

This clonotype occurred many times. The rearrangement joins TRBV11-1 to TRBJ2-5; 13 bases align to TRBD2. Germline V gene sequence: CDR1 SGHAT, CDR2 FQDESV (reference sequence). V lost 5 bases and J lost 1; bases outside the gene matches: 1. CDR3 length equals 15 residues. CDR3 residues: CASSRTSGGQETQYF. The CDR3 region has the DNA TGTGCCAGCAGCCGGACTAGCGGGGGCCAAGAGACCCAGTACTTC.

As regards this clonotype: A clone one base away is much larger, so this may be a read error. J is TRBJ2-2 and V is TRBV2; D perhaps matches TRBD1 (6 bases). Germline values: CDR1 SNHLY, CDR2 FYNNEI. V lost 4 bases, J lost 4 bases, and 13 bases lay in between. The CDR3 is 15 amino acids. The CDR3 region is CASSATRTATGELFF. CDR3 sequence (DNA): TGTGCCAGCAGTGCGACCAGGACAGCCACCGGGGAGCTGTTTTTT.

This clonotype has ten or more counts. J is TRBJ2-2 and V is TRBV5-1; D is unresolved. The CDR3 is 16 residues long. The V and J ends lost 0 bases and 4 bases respectively, with 13 bases between them. CDR1 is SGHRS, CDR2 YFSETQ, per germline. The CDR3 DNA sequence: TGCGCCAGCAGCTTGGATGGGGAAGGGTCCACCGGGGAGCTGTTTTTT. This sequence encodes CASSLDGEGSTGELFF.

This chain joins TRBV12-3 or TRBV12-4 and TRBJ1-6; 7 nucleotides match TRBD1. V dropped 5 bases and J dropped 9; count of bases not matched to a gene: 13. The CDR3 totals 16 residues. DNA of the CDR3: TGTGCCAGCAGTCCCAGCGTTCAGGGGGTTGGTTCACCCCTCCACTTT. Amino acids: CASSPSVQGVGSPLHF.

This clonotype occurred a few times. The rearrangement links TRBV28 to TRBJ1-5; D perhaps matches TRBD1 (6 bases). V was trimmed by 6 bases and J by 1 base, leaving 16 bases between them. The CDR3 totals 16 residues. The germline gives CDR1 MDHEN, CDR2 SYDVKM. CDR3 in DNA: TGTGCCAGCAGAATGAGGGGGGGCAAAAGCAATCAGCCCCAGCATTTT. Translating it yields CASRMRGGKSNQPQHF. The entire variable domain, with the rest obtained from reference TRBV28 and TRBJ1-5, is as follows: DVKVTQSSRYLVKRTGEKVFLECVQDMDHENMFWYRQDPGLGLRLIYFSYDVKMKEKGDIPEGYSVSREKKERFSLILESASTNQTSMYLCASRMRGGKSNQPQHFGDGTRLSIL.

This sequence joins TRBV30 and TRBJ1-3, with D unclear. V lost 4 bases and J lost 0, with 10 bases in between. There are 14 residues in the CDR3. Per germline, CDR1 GTSNPN and CDR2 SVGIG (reference sequence). Here the CDR3 reads CAWTTDRSGNTIYF. As DNA, the CDR3 is TGTGCCTGGACAACGGACCGCTCTGGAAACACCATATATTTT.

This clonotype was picked up many times. The rearrangement joins TRBV5-6 to TRBJ1-5, with D possibly TRBD1 on 6 matching bases. CDR3 length equals 15 residues. Trimming shortened V by 3 bases and J by 7 bases, and 17 bases separated the two germline ends. Per the germline V gene, CDR1 is SGHDT and CDR2 is YYEEEE. The CDR3 DNA reads TGTGCCAGCAGCTGGGGGCCGGATCGGGACCAGCCCCAGCATTTT. Protein product: CASSWGPDRDQPQHF.

At least ten counts were recorded for this clonotype. V usage is TRBV9 and J usage is TRBJ2-3; D is unresolved. The CDR3 length is 13 residues. CDR1 and CDR2 from the germline V gene are SGDLS and YYNGEE. Trimming removed 1 base from V and 4 bases from J, with 7 bases in between. CDR3 in DNA: TGTGCCAGCAGCGTACCCGGAGCAGATACGCAGTATTTT. This encodes CASSVPGADTQYF.

V is TRBV25-1 and J is TRBJ2-7; a weak D match, TRBD2 (6 bases). The CDR3 is made up of 15 amino acids. The V gene lost 3 bases and the J gene lost 3 bases, with 15 bases spanning the gap. Looked up from germline, CDR1 is MGHDK and CDR2 is SYGVNS. The CDR3 coding sequence is TGTGCCAGCAGTGACTCCTCGGGACTCCGCTACGAGCAGTACTTC. It is translated as CASSDSSGLRYEQYF.

This clonotype was counted at least ten times. The chain couples TRBV30 to TRBJ2-5, with D possibly called TRBD1 or TRBD2 (5 bases each). CDR3 length equals 14 residues. The germline V gene encodes CDR1 GTSNPN and CDR2 SVGIG (reference sequence). Trimming removed 4 bases from V and 5 bases from J, with 17 bases in between. CDR3 nucleotide sequence: TGTGCCTGGAAGCGGCCAGGGTGGATGGAGACCCAGTACTTC. Amino acids: CAWKRPGWMETQYF. The entire variable domain, with the rest obtained from reference TRBV30 and TRBJ2-5, is as follows: SQTIHQWPATLVQPVGSPLSLECTVEGTSNPNLYWYRQAAGRGLQLLFYSVGIGQISSEVPQNLSASRPQDRQFILSSKKLLLSDSGFYLCAWKRPGWMETQYFGPGTRLLVL.

CDR3 loop: CASSLIQGEDYGYTF. In DNA, the CDR3 is TGTGCCAGCAGCTTGATACAGGGGGAGGACTATGGCTACACCTTC. The chain uses TRBV7-9 and TRBJ1-2; 8 nucleotides line up with TRBD1. Germline CDR1 reads SEHNR; CDR2 reads FQNEAQ (reference sequence). The CDR3 totals 15 residues. V gave up 3 bases and J gave up 3 bases; unmatched junction bases: 6.

This clonotype was counted ten times or more. The genes are TRBV6-1 and TRBJ2-3, with unresolved D. Trimming took 0 bases from V and 9 from J, leaving 10 bases between them. The CDR3 length is 13 residues. Germline V gene sequence: CDR1 MNHNS, CDR2 SASEGT. The CDR3 coding sequence is TGTGCCAGCAGTGAAGCTGGCGATTCGACGCAGTATTTT. Its translation is CASSEAGDSTQYF.